Listed below are T cell receptor beta chains from one sample, sequenced in a study of cytomegalovirus exposure and HLA in healthy donors. The data were produced by immunoSEQ multiplex PCR, yet TCRdb's version contains in-frame clones alone and is incomplete. In the table there are about 140,000 clones, about four fifths of which are singletons. Sample: PBMCs. The origin of the receptors is a male donor in good health and CMV-seronegative. Each CDR3 is given with its conserved first and last residue. The order of the fields is J gene, V gene, D gene, clone size, CDR3 protein, CDR3 DNA. A D gene is named only where the DNA matches it firmly. The size field is filled for only some rows; it gives once, few, many or a size class.

>TRBJ2-7|TRBV29-1|TRBD1|few
CSTRQGTYEQYF
TGCAGCACCAGACAGGGGACCTACGAGCAGTACTTC
>TRBJ2-3|TRBV6-6|TRBD2|few
CASSWERGSTDTQYF
TGTGCCAGCAGTTGGGAGCGGGGGTCCACAGATACGCAGTATTTT
>TRBJ1-1|TRBV6-5|TRBD1|.
CATTTGSNTEAFF
TGTGCCACCACGACAGGGTCAAACACTGAAGCTTTCTTT
>TRBJ1-1|TRBV11-2|.|.
CASTSTVMNTEAFF
TGTGCCAGCACCTCGACAGTTATGAACACTGAAGCTTTCTTT
>TRBJ2-3|TRBV6-6|TRBD2|.
CASSYGRAGGPDTQYF
TGTGCCAGCAGTTACGGGAGGGCGGGGGGCCCCGATACGCAGTATTTT
>TRBJ2-2|TRBV5-4|.|.
CASSSRGGRAITGELFF
TGTGCCAGCAGCTCTAGGGGTGGTAGGGCGATCACCGGGGAGCTGTTTTTT
>TRBJ1-4|TRBV7-2|TRBD1|.
CASSPKGGPREKLFF
TGTGCCAGCAGCCCGAAAGGGGGCCCTAGAGAAAAACTGTTTTTT
>TRBJ1-3|TRBV4-1|.|once
CASSQGQGSGNTIYF
TGCGCCAGCAGCCAAGGGCAGGGCTCTGGAAACACCATATATTTT
>TRBJ2-1|TRBV14|.|.
CASSQENGGQDEQFF
TGTGCCAGCAGCCAAGAAAACGGGGGGCAGGATGAGCAGTTCTTC
>TRBJ1-3|TRBV11-2|.|few
CASSPSYGGNTIYF
TGTGCCAGCAGCCCTAGCTACGGAGGAAACACCATATATTTT
>TRBJ1-1|TRBV30|TRBD1|.
CAWNRGGAGTEAFF
TGTGCCTGGAACCGAGGGGGCGCGGGCACTGAAGCTTTCTTT
>TRBJ1-6|TRBV25-1|.|.
CASSGGSAASSYNSPLHF
TGTGCCAGCAGTGGAGGATCGGCGGCTAGCTCCTATAATTCACCCCTCCACTTT
>TRBJ1-2|TRBV9|.|.
CASSVGDNNYGYTF
TGTGCCAGCAGCGTGGGGGACAACAACTATGGCTACACCTTC
>TRBJ2-7|TRBV6-1|.|.
CASSEYAGSDEQYF
TGTGCCAGCAGTGAATATGCAGGGTCGGACGAGCAGTACTTC
>TRBJ2-3|TRBV6-5|TRBD1|.
CATRQGTRYTDTQYF
TGTGCCACCAGACAGGGGACGCGATACACAGATACGCAGTATTTT
>TRBJ1-6|TRBV4-1|TRBD1|few
CASSQEMFRDSSSPLHF
TGCGCCAGCAGCCAAGAGATGTTTCGGGACAGTAGTTCACCCCTCCACTTT
>TRBJ2-7|TRBV7-2|.|.
CASSSQGGGSYEQYF
TGTGCCAGCAGCTCCCAAGGGGGGGGTTCCTACGAGCAGTACTTC
>TRBJ2-3|TRBV4-2|TRBD2|.
CASSPWASGARTDTQYF
TGTGCCAGCAGCCCTTGGGCTAGCGGGGCTCGCACAGATACGCAGTATTTT
>TRBJ2-5|TRBV29-1|.|.
CSVDVTGRQETQYF
TGCAGCGTTGACGTGACAGGCAGACAAGAGACCCAGTACTTC
>TRBJ2-3|TRBV15|TRBD2|.
CATSRGPSGGFTDTQYF
TGTGCCACCAGCAGAGGCCCTAGCGGGGGGTTCACAGATACGCAGTATTTT
>TRBJ2-3|TRBV7-9|TRBD1|.
CATTGQGTPSTDTQYF
TGTGCCACCACGGGACAGGGGACCCCTAGCACAGATACGCAGTATTTT
>TRBJ1-1|TRBV18|.|.
CASSPQEGVDTEAFF
TGTGCCAGCTCACCACAGGAAGGGGTGGACACTGAAGCTTTCTTT
>TRBJ1-4|TRBV7-9|.|.
CASSLGPRRELFF
TGTGCCAGCAGCCTGGGACCCAGGAGGGAACTGTTTTTT
>TRBJ2-5|TRBV5-4|.|few
CASSQDDRFGETQYF
TGTGCCAGCAGCCAAGATGACAGGTTCGGAGAGACCCAGTACTTC
>TRBJ1-1|TRBV2|TRBD1|.
CASSDIWDRTNTEAFF
TGTGCCAGCAGTGATATTTGGGACAGGACAAACACTGAAGCTTTCTTT
>TRBJ2-7|TRBV6-1|TRBD2|.
CASSRTSGGSHEQYF
TGTGCCAGCAGTCGGACTAGCGGGGGGTCCCACGAGCAGTACTTC
>TRBJ2-3|TRBV6-5|.|.
CASSPPGTDTQYF
TGTGCCAGCAGTCCCCCGGGGACAGATACGCAGTATTTT
>TRBJ1-3|TRBV5-6|.|.
CASSPREAAGNTIYF
TGTGCCAGCAGCCCCAGGGAGGCAGCTGGAAACACCATATATTTT
>TRBJ2-1|TRBV9|TRBD2|.
CASSVVGGLAGYNEQFF
TGTGCCAGCAGCGTAGTAGGAGGACTAGCGGGGTACAATGAGCAGTTCTTC
>TRBJ1-2|TRBV9|.|once
CASSPLDRPNYGYTF
TGTGCCAGCAGCCCCCTGGACAGACCAAACTATGGCTACACCTTC
>TRBJ1-5|TRBV7-9|.|few
CASSSSTGSSPPQHF
TGTGCCAGCAGCTCATCAACAGGGTCCTCGCCGCCCCAGCATTTT
>TRBJ1-1|TRBV2|.|.
CASADRKGTEAFF
TGTGCCAGCGCAGACAGGAAAGGAACTGAAGCTTTCTTT
>TRBJ1-1|TRBV7-2|.|.
CASRTRQGPNTEAFF
TGTGCCAGCAGAACACGGCAGGGCCCGAACACTGAAGCTTTCTTT
>TRBJ2-2|TRBV5-4|TRBD1|.
CASSVGTGGNTGELFF
TGTGCCAGCAGCGTCGGGACAGGGGGGAACACCGGGGAGCTGTTTTTT
>TRBJ2-7|TRBV2|TRBD1|.
CASSEALTGVYEQYF
TGTGCCAGCAGTGAAGCGCTTACAGGGGTCTACGAGCAGTACTTC
>TRBJ1-2|TRBV7-2|TRBD1|.
CASSLVGTEAYGYTF
TGTGCCAGCAGCTTAGTTGGGACAGAGGCCTATGGCTACACCTTC
>TRBJ1-1|TRBV30|.|.
CACQTQDTEAFF
TGTGCCTGCCAAACACAGGACACTGAAGCTTTCTTT
>TRBJ1-4|TRBV11-3|TRBD1|.
CASSPPGQDEKLFF
TGTGCCAGCAGCCCCCCGGGACAGGATGAAAAACTGTTTTTT
>TRBJ1-2|TRBV5-1|.|.
CASSLDRAGDYGYTF
TGCGCCAGCAGCTTGGACAGGGCCGGCGACTATGGCTACACCTTC
>TRBJ2-7|TRBV6-5|.|.
CASTGSGASYEQYF
TGTGCCAGCACGGGTAGCGGAGCTTCCTACGAGCAGTACTTC
>TRBJ2-3|TRBV5-1|TRBD2|once
CASSPEEAGVLPDTQYF
TGCGCCAGCAGCCCGGAGGAGGCGGGGGTCCTTCCGGATACGCAGTATTTT
>TRBJ1-1|TRBV6-5|TRBD1|.
CASSQQGARNTEAFF
TGTGCCAGCAGCCAACAGGGGGCAAGGAACACTGAAGCTTTCTTT
>TRBJ2-7|TRBV30|.|.
CAWNRGGSYEQYF
TGTGCCTGGAACAGGGGGGGATCCTACGAGCAGTACTTC
>TRBJ1-6|TRBV11-2|TRBD1|.
CASSLTGGYSPLHF
TGTGCCAGCAGCTTAACAGGGGGTTATTCACCCCTCCACTTT
>TRBJ1-1|TRBV2|.|few
CASSTTDGNTEAFF
TGTGCCAGCAGTACAACAGACGGAAACACTGAAGCTTTCTTT
>TRBJ1-1|TRBV6-5|TRBD1|.
CASRLGQGAAEAFF
TGTGCCAGCCGCTTGGGACAGGGCGCCGCTGAAGCTTTCTTT
>TRBJ2-7|TRBV19|TRBD2|.
CASSAGTSGGKAYF
TGTGCCAGTAGCGCCGGGACTAGCGGGGGCAAGGCGTACTTC
>TRBJ2-1|TRBV7-2|.|.
CASSLAGTSLPNEQFF
TGTGCCAGCAGCTTAGCTGGGACATCCCTTCCCAATGAGCAGTTCTTC
>TRBJ1-2|TRBV5-1|.|.
CASSLESYGYTF
TGCGCCAGCAGCTTGGAGAGCTATGGCTACACCTTC
>TRBJ2-6|TRBV10-3|.|few
CATLSGANVLTF
TGTGCCACCCTCTCTGGGGCCAACGTCCTGACTTTC
>TRBJ1-5|TRBV7-2|.|few
CASSLAGRSNQPQHF
TGTGCCAGCAGCTTAGCGGGCCGGAGCAATCAGCCCCAGCATTTT
>TRBJ1-6|TRBV4-3|.|few
CASSQDFSGRPLHF
TGCGCCAGCAGCCAAGATTTTAGCGGTAGGCCCCTCCACTTT
>TRBJ1-2|TRBV4-3|TRBD1|.
CASSQDGDRGDGYTF
TGCGCCAGCAGCCAAGATGGGGACAGGGGAGATGGCTACACCTTC
>TRBJ1-5|TRBV2|.|.
CASSVGLDAQPQHF
TGTGCCAGCAGTGTGGGGCTCGACGCCCAGCCCCAGCATTTT
>TRBJ2-7|TRBV16|.|.
CASSQSGEGYEQYF
TGTGCCAGCAGCCAATCGGGAGAAGGCTACGAGCAGTACTTC
>TRBJ2-3|TRBV6-1|TRBD1|.
CASSAGTGYTDTQYF
TGTGCCAGCAGTGCCGGGACAGGGTACACAGATACGCAGTATTTT